These 25 T cell receptor beta chains came from one sample sequenced in a study of CD8+ T cells in alopecia areata. After isolation, RNA underwent reverse transcription to generate cDNA as the sequencing template. TCRdb keeps only in-frame clones here, not all; method: immunoSEQ multiplex PCR. The sample yields 200,000 or so clones, around 62% seen once. This specimen was CD4+ T cells sorted from blood, taken at week 0. These TCRs come from a human donor with alopecia areata.

This clone was seen a few times. The V call is TRBV5-4, the J call TRBJ2-3, with unresolved D. Germline V gene data show CDR1 as SGHNT and CDR2 as YYREEE (reference sequence). The germline V and J ends were trimmed by 1 base and 0 bases, with 12 bases remaining between them. The length of the CDR3 is 16 residues. CDR3 amino acids: CASSLPGRRSTDTQYF. The CDR3 DNA sequence: TGTGCCAGCAGCTTGCCCGGTCGGCGGAGCACAGATACGCAGTATTTT.

The chain couples TRBV30 to TRBJ1-6; D is undetermined. Trimming removed 7 bases at V and 7 bases at J, with 14 bases between. CDR1 GTSNPN and CDR2 SVGIG come from the germline V gene (reference sequence). This CDR3 is built from 13 residues. As DNA, the CDR3 is TGTGCCTCAACCTGGACTAGGAATTCACCCCTCCACTTT. Protein sequence: CASTWTRNSPLHF. Based on the CDR3 plus reference TRBV30 and TRBJ1-6, the full variable domain is SQTIHQWPATLVQPVGSPLSLECTVEGTSNPNLYWYRQAAGRGLQLLFYSVGIGQISSEVPQNLSASRPQDRQFILSSKKLLLSDSGFYLCASTWTRNSPLHFGNGTRLTVT.

The chain couples TRBV7-3 to TRBJ2-3; D is ambiguous. Germline V gene lookup returns CDR1 SGHTA and CDR2 FQGTGA. V was pared by 5 bases and J by 2 bases, with 8 bases between. This CDR3 has 13 amino acids. CDR3: CASSPRNTDTQYF. DNA of the CDR3: TGTGCCAGCAGCCCGCGGAACACAGATACGCAGTATTTT.

The CDR3 sequence is CASSYAVTTGKYF. CDR3 coding DNA: TGTGCCAGCAGTTACGCAGTTACGACAGGGAAGTACTTC. The chain employs TRBV6-6 and TRBJ2-7; 7 bases line up with TRBD1. CDR1 MNHNY and CDR2 SVGAGI come from the germline V gene (reference sequence). Trimming took 2 bases from V and 11 from J; bases not matched to a gene: 9. This CDR3 comprises 13 residues.

V gene TRBV25-1 combines with J gene TRBJ2-1; 7 bases are shared with TRBD1. CDR1 is MGHDK, CDR2 SYGVNS, per germline. The ends lost 4 bases at V and 4 bases at J; junction bases unmatched: 4. CDR3 size: 14 residues. The chain's CDR3 is CASSGTGEYNEQFF. The CDR3 nucleotides are TGTGCCAGCAGTGGGACAGGAGAATACAATGAGCAGTTCTTC.

Comment on this clone: At one boundary the junction diverges from the germline segment, which might be a read error. The chain couples TRBV5-6 to TRBJ2-7; either TRBD1 or TRBD2 may supply D (6 bases each). CDR1 SGHDT and CDR2 YYEEEE come from the germline V gene. The CDR3 has 11 amino acids. CDR3 coding DNA: TGTGCCAGCAGCTCGATAGGGGGGAGCGACTTC. This codes for CASSSIGGSDF.

This clone was seen a single time. The V and J genes are TRBV27 and TRBJ2-3; the match to TRBD2 covers 11 bases. This CDR3 comprises 16 residues. V trimming: 4 bases; J trimming: 2 bases; junction bases outside the gene matches: 5. The germline gives CDR1 MNHEY, CDR2 SMNVEV (reference sequence). The CDR3 DNA follows: TGTGCCAGCAGTTCAGGACTAGCGGGCCTCACAGATACGCAGTATTTT. It codes for CASSSGLAGLTDTQYF.

This clone was counted a few times. The chain uses TRBV2 and TRBJ2-6; D unclear. Between the trimmed V and J ends, which lost 8 bases and 2 bases, there was a span of 10 bases. Looked up from germline, CDR1 is SNHLY and CDR2 is FYNNEI. The CDR3 length is 14 residues. The CDR3 nucleotides read TGTGCCAGCCACAAGGGTGCTGGGGCCAACGTCCTGACTTTC. Its translation: CASHKGAGANVLTF.

This clone has only a few counts. CDR3 bases: TGCGCCAGCAGCCAAAGGTACGGGCCCCAGCGGCACGAGCAGTACTTC. Protein product: CASSQRYGPQRHEQYF. J is TRBJ2-7 and V is TRBV4-1; maybe TRBD2 (5 bases). The CDR3 totals 16 residues. Between the trimmed V and J ends, which lost 2 bases and 5 bases, there was a span of 19 bases. The V gene's germline CDR1 is MGHRA and CDR2 YSYEKL.

CDR3 DNA sequence: TGCGCCAGCAGCTTGGAACCACAGGGGGCTACTGGGGCCAACGTCCTGACTTTC. This gives the protein CASSLEPQGATGANVLTF. The chain links TRBV5-1 to TRBJ2-6; 9 nucleotides line up with TRBD1. The junction had 6 bases not matched to a gene; V was cut back by 0 bases and J by 2 bases. Looked up from germline, CDR1 is SGHRS and CDR2 is YFSETQ. The CDR3 loop spans 18 amino acids.

The J gene is TRBJ2-1, the V gene TRBV7-8, with D tentatively TRBD1 (6 bases). With 1 base removed from V and 9 bases from J, the gap between germline ends came to 10 bases. The CDR3 spans 13 residues. The V gene's germline CDR1 is SGHVS and CDR2 FQNEAQ. The CDR3 DNA reads as TGTGCCAGCAGCTTAGTTAGGGGGAGTGAGCAGTTCTTC. It encodes CASSLVRGSEQFF. The whole variable domain, remainder taken from reference TRBV7-8 and TRBJ2-1, is GAGVSQSPRYKVAKRGQDVALRCDPISGHVSLFWYQQALGQGPEFLTYFQNEAQLDKSGLPSDRFFAERPEGSVSTLKIQRTQQEDSAVYLCASSLVRGSEQFFGPGTRLTVL.

The chain combines TRBV5-1 with TRBJ1-5, with a weak D call TRBD1 (5 bases). Trimming left V 0 bases short and J 7 bases short, with 14 bases between. This CDR3 is built from 15 residues. CDR1 is SGHRS and CDR2 is YFSETQ in the germline V gene. CDR3 sequence reads: CASSLDGEGLQPQHF. CDR3 nucleotides: TGCGCCAGCAGCTTGGACGGGGAGGGACTACAGCCCCAGCATTTT.

About this clone: A junction boundary mismatches the germline segment, possibly from a read error. This rearrangement joins TRBV7-7 to TRBJ2-7, with 7 bases lining up with TRBD2. This CDR3 is built from 13 residues. Germline CDR1 and CDR2: SSHAT and FNYEAQ (reference sequence). The CDR3 here is CASSLVGGDEQYF. DNA for the CDR3: TGTGCTAGCAGCTTAGTGGGGGGGGACGAGCAGTACTTC.

The chain uses TRBV21-1 and TRBJ2-5; TRBD1, as called in the table, went unchecked against the DNA. TRBV21-1 corresponds to a pseudogene. CDR3 length: 13 amino acids. The CDR3 reads CASSKLATETQYF. CDR3 sequence (DNA): TGTGCCAGCAGCAAACTGGCCACGGAGACCCAGTACTTC.

This chain links TRBV29-1 with TRBJ2-7; TRBD2 aligns across 7 bases. The CDR3 extends over 12 amino acids. The V gene end was trimmed by 7 bases and the J gene end by 7 bases; junction bases not matched to a gene: 10. The germline V gene has CDR1 SQVTM and CDR2 ANQGSEA. CDR3 sequence reads: CSGRDGTTEQYF. Written as DNA, the CDR3 is TGCAGCGGACGGGACGGGACTACGGAGCAGTACTTC.

CDR3 in DNA: TGTGCCAGCAGCCGACAGCGGGGGAAAAACATTCAGTACTTC. It is translated as CASSRQRGKNIQYF. The chain is built from TRBV7-2 and TRBJ2-4, with TRBD2 identical over 8 bases. Germline CDR1 SGHTA, CDR2 FQGNSA. Unmatched junction bases numbered 4, after V lost 5 bases and J lost 4 bases. The CDR3 sequence is 14 residues long. The variable domain in full, with the rest retrieved from reference TRBV7-2 and TRBJ2-4, is GAGVSQSPSNKVTEKGKDVELRCDPISGHTALYWYRQSLGQGLEFLIYFQGNSAPDKSGLPSDRFSAERTGGSVSTLTIQRTQQEDSAVYLCASSRQRGKNIQYFGAGTRLSVL.

Only a few counts were recorded for this clone. The chain carries TRBV10-3 and TRBJ1-6; unclear D gene. The germline V and J ends were trimmed by 0 bases and 6 bases, with 12 bases remaining between them. Germline V gene data show CDR1 as ENHRY and CDR2 as SYGVKD. This CDR3 is built from 16 residues. The CDR3 sequence is CAISESRTAANSPLHF. In nucleotides, the CDR3 is TGTGCCATCAGTGAGTCGAGGACTGCCGCTAATTCACCCCTCCACTTT.

This clone was counted a single time. V is TRBV27 and J is TRBJ2-1; possible D gene TRBD1, 5 bases. Deletions cut 5 bases from V and 5 bases from J, with 16 bases between. This CDR3 region has 15 residues. Germline V gene data show CDR1 as MNHEY and CDR2 as SMNVEV (reference sequence). CDR3 residues: CASSLLPIGDNEQFF. DNA for the CDR3: TGTGCCAGCAGTCTACTCCCAATAGGGGACAATGAGCAGTTCTTC.

V is TRBV5-1 and J is TRBJ2-1; TRBD2 is a possible D gene (5 bases). The CDR3 is 15 amino acids. Per the germline V gene, CDR1 is SGHRS and CDR2 is YFSETQ. Trimming pared 0 bases from V and 1 base from J, leaving 8 bases between. DNA for the CDR3: TGCGCCAGCAGCTTGGCGGGGTATTCCTACAATGAGCAGTTCTTC. Amino acid sequence: CASSLAGYSYNEQFF.

The V gene is TRBV5-1, the J gene TRBJ2-6, with 7 nucleotides matching TRBD1. The CDR3 covers 17 residues. Germline lookup yields CDR1 SGHRS and CDR2 YFSETQ. Losses at the gene ends were 0 bases for V and 0 bases for J; bases not matched to a gene: 3. The CDR3 DNA is TGCGCCAGCAGCTTGGACCGACAGGGCTCTGGGGCCAACGTCCTGACTTTC. Protein sequence: CASSLDRQGSGANVLTF. The full variable domain, in which reference TRBV5-1 and TRBJ2-6 provide the parts outside the CDR3, is KAGVTQTPRYLIKTRGQQVTLSCSPISGHRSVSWYQQTPGQGLQFLFEYFSETQRNKGNFPGRFSGRQFSNSRSEMNVSTLELGDSALYLCASSLDRQGSGANVLTFGAGSRLTVL.

The V and J genes are TRBV18 and TRBJ2-7; D remains unclear. With 1 base removed from V and 6 bases from J, the gap between germline ends came to 13 bases. Germline V gene sequence: CDR1 KGHSH, CDR2 LQKENI. The length of the CDR3 is 14 residues. CDR3 loop: CASSPLSDFVEQYF. DNA for the CDR3: TGTGCCAGCTCACCACTTTCTGATTTCGTCGAGCAGTACTTC.

The rearrangement uses TRBV29-1 and TRBJ1-4; perhaps TRBD1 as D (5 bases). CDR1 SQVTM and CDR2 ANQGSEA come from the germline V gene. V was shortened by 6 bases and J by 4 bases, with 12 bases between the two germline ends. CDR3 length: 13 amino acids. The CDR3 is CSVAGRFNEKLFF. Written as DNA, the CDR3 is TGCAGCGTGGCGGGACGGTTTAATGAAAAACTGTTTTTT.

This clone was seen more than once but under ten times. The chain has TRBV28 and TRBJ2-7, with D tentatively TRBD1 (6 bases). Per germline, CDR1 MDHEN and CDR2 SYDVKM. The CDR3 totals 14 residues. Trimming removed 6 bases from V and 0 bases from J, with 12 bases in between. CDR3 in amino acids: CASSQGQISYEQYF. As DNA, the CDR3 is TGTGCCAGCAGCCAAGGACAGATCTCCTACGAGCAGTACTTC.

This rearrangement joins TRBV6-5 to TRBJ2-7, with 8 bases that match TRBD2. Trimming cost V 0 bases and J 7 bases; bases outside gene matches: 8. The CDR3 loop spans 15 amino acids. Germline V gene lookup returns CDR1 MNHEY and CDR2 SVGAGI. The CDR3, as DNA: TGTGCCAGCAGTTACTCGCGGGGGGTGCTGGGGGAGCAGTACTTC. Protein sequence: CASSYSRGVLGEQYF.

The chain employs TRBV4-1 and TRBJ1-1; D gene ambiguous. This CDR3 contains 14 residues. Trimming cost V 0 bases and J 4 bases, with 9 bases left between them. Per germline, CDR1 MGHRA and CDR2 YSYEKL. CDR3 in DNA: TGCGCCAGCAGCCAAGAAGCGGTCCGCACTGAAGCTTTCTTT. Translated, it gives CASSQEAVRTEAFF.